This TCR beta chain was retrieved from a study of blood T cells in healthy people across ages. Trimming pared 5 bases from V and 5 bases from J, leaving 18 bases between. The CDR3 runs 14 residues. Germline CDR1 and CDR2: DFQATT and SNEGSKA (reference sequence). This clonotype was detected only a few times. No fewer than 5.5 micrograms of total RNA were isolated from every sample. Using a J-beta primer mix together with a sample-barcoded 5' primer, a second PCR was run for roughly 7 to 12 cycles. Tagging of each cDNA molecule was performed by a template-switch adaptor with 12 random nucleotides. MiXCR, applied by TCRdb to the 5' RACE reads, yields one record per CDR3 protein. The profile covers hundreds of thousands of distinct CDR3 sequences, with roughly 43% appearing a single time and about 30% taken by the ten largest.

Sequencing was carried out using blood. This clonotype originated in a man older than 75 in good health. This chain connects TRBV20-1 to TRBJ2-5; unclear D gene. The CDR3: CSAPSSLLEETQYF. The CDR3 region has the DNA TGCAGTGCTCCGTCGAGCTTATTGGAGGAGACCCAGTACTTC.